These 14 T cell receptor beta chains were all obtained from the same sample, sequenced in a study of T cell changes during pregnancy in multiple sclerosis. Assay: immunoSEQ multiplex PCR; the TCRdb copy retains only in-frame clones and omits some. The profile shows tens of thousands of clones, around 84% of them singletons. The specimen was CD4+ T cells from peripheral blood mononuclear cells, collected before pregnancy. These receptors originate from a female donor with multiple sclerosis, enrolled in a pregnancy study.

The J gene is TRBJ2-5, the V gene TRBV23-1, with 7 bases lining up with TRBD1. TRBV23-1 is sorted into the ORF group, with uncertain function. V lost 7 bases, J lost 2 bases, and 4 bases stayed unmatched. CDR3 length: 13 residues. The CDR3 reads CASNGTAQETQYF. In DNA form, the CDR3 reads TGCGCCAGCAACGGGACAGCACAAGAGACCCAGTACTTC.

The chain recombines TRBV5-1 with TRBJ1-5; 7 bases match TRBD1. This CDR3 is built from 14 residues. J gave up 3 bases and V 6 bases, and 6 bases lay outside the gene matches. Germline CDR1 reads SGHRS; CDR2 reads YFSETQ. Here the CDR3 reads CASTGDSLNQPQHF. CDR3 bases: TGCGCCAGCACTGGGGACAGTCTCAATCAGCCCCAGCATTTT. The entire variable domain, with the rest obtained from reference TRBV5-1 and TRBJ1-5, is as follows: KAGVTQTPRYLIKTRGQQVTLSCSPISGHRSVSWYQQTPGQGLQFLFEYFSETQRNKGNFPGRFSGRQFSNSRSEMNVSTLELGDSALYLCASTGDSLNQPQHFGDGTRLSIL.

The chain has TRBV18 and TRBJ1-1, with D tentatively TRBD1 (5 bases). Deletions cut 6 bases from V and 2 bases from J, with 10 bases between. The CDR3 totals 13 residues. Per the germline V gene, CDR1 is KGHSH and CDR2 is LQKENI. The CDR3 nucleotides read TGTGCCAGCTCCTTGGACACCAACACTGAAGCTTTCTTT. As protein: CASSLDTNTEAFF.

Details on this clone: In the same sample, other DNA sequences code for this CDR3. CDR3 sequence reads: CASSYSAGGTYNEQFF. CDR3 nucleotides: TGTGCCAGCAGTTATTCGGCGGGAGGTACCTACAATGAGCAGTTCTTC. The chain employs TRBV6-5 and TRBJ2-1, with 8 bases that match TRBD2. The CDR3 runs to 16 residues. The trim removed 3 bases at V and 2 bases at J, leaving 6 bases unmatched. Looked up from germline, CDR1 is MNHEY and CDR2 is SVGAGI.

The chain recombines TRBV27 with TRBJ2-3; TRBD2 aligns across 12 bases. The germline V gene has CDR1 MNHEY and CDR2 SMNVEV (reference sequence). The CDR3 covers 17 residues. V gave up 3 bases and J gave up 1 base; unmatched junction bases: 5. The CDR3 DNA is TGTGCCAGCAGTTTCTTACCTAGCGGGGGGGGCACAGATACGCAGTATTTT. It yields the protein CASSFLPSGGGTDTQYF.

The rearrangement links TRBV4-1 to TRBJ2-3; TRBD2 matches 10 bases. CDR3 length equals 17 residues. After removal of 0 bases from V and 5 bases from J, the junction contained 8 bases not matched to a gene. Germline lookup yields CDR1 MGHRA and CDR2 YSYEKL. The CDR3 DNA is TGCGCCAGCAGCCAAGATCCGCTAGCGGGAGAGGAAGATACGCAGTATTTT. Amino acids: CASSQDPLAGEEDTQYF.

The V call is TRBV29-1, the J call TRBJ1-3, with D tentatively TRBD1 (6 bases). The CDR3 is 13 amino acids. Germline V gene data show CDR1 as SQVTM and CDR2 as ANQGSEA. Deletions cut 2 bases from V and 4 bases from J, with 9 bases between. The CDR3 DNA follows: TGCAGCGTTGAACAGGGGCCGGGAAACACCATATATTTT. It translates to CSVEQGPGNTIYF.

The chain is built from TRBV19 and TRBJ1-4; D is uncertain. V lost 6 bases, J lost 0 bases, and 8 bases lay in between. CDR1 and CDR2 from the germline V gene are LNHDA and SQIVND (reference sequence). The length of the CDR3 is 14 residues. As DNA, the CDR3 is TGTGCCAGTAGCGAGACTGCAACTAATGAAAAACTGTTTTTT. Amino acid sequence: CASSETATNEKLFF.

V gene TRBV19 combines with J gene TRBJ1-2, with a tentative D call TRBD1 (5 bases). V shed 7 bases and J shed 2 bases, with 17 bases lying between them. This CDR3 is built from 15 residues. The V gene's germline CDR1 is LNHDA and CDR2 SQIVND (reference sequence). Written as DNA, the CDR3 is TGTGCCAGTATAGCCGTCGGGACTGAAAACTATGGCTACACCTTC. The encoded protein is CASIAVGTENYGYTF.

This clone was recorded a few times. In nucleotides, the CDR3 is TGTGCCAGTAGTCCCCTAGCGGGGGATTACAATGAGCAGTTCTTC. It translates to CASSPLAGDYNEQFF. The chain recombines TRBV19 with TRBJ2-1; 10 bases are shared with TRBD2. Germline V gene lookup returns CDR1 LNHDA and CDR2 SQIVND (reference sequence). CDR3 size: 15 residues. The V segment lost 5 bases and the J segment 4 bases; nucleotides outside the gene matches: 5.

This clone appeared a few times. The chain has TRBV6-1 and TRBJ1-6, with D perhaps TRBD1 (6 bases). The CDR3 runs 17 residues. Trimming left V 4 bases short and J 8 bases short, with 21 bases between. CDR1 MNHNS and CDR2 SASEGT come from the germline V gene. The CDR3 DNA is TGTGCCAGCAGTGCTGGCCTTAACAGGGTAAATGATTCACCCCTCCACTTT. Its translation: CASSAGLNRVNDSPLHF.

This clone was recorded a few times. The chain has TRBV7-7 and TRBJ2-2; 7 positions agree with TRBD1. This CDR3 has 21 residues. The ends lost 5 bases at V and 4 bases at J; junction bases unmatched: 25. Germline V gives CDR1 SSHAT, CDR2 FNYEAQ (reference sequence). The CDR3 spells CASSSEDHRGFRNIFTGELFF. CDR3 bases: TGTGCCAGCAGCAGTGAAGACCACAGGGGTTTCAGAAACATATTCACCGGGGAGCTGTTTTTT.

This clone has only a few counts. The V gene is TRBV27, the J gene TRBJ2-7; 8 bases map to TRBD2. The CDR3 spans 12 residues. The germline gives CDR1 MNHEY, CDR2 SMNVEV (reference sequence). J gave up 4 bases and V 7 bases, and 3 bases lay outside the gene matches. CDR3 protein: CASTAGAYEQYF. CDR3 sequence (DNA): TGTGCCAGCACAGCGGGGGCTTACGAGCAGTACTTC.

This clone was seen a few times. CDR3: CASKESGDTQYF. DNA of the CDR3: TGTGCCAGCAAGGAGAGCGGCGATACGCAGTATTTT. V is TRBV2 and J is TRBJ2-3; tentative D call: TRBD2 (5 bases). This CDR3 is built from 12 residues. V lost 7 bases and J lost 6, with 11 bases in between. Germline values: CDR1 SNHLY, CDR2 FYNNEI. Full variable domain (missing parts from reference TRBV2 and TRBJ2-3): EPEVTQTPSHQVTQMGQEVILRCVPISNHLYFYWYRQILGQKVEFLVSFYNNEISEKSEIFDDQFSVERPDGSNFTLKIRSTKLEDSAMYFCASKESGDTQYFGPGTRLTVL.